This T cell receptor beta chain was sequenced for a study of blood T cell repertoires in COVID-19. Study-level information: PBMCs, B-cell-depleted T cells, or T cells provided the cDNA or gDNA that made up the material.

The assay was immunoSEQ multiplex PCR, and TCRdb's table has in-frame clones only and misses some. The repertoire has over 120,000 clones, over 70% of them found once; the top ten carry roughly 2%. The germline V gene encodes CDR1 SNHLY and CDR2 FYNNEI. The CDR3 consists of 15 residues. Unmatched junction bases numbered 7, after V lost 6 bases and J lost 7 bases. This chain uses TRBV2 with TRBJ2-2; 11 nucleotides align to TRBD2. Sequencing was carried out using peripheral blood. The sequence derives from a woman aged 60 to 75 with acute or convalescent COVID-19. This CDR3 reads CASRVAGGPSGELFF. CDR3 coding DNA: TGTGCCAGCAGAGTAGCGGGAGGGCCGAGCGGGGAGCTGTTTTTT.